Shown below are 12 T cell receptor beta chains from a single sample sequenced in a study of blood T cell repertoires in COVID-19. Sequenced by immunoSEQ multiplex PCR; TCRdb stores in-frame clones only, minus some. The sample yields under 150,000 clones, around 83% seen once. Sequenced sample: peripheral blood. The receptors were sampled from a woman aged 60-70 years with COVID-19, enrolled during active disease.

This clone was seen just once. This chain connects TRBV15 to TRBJ2-5; tentatively, D is TRBD1 (6 bases). The ends were cut back, 0 bases at V and 1 base at J, with 9 bases in the middle. The germline V gene encodes CDR1 LNHNV and CDR2 YYDKDF (reference sequence). This CDR3 contains 15 residues. CDR3 coding DNA: TGTGCCACCAGCAGAGACCCAGGGGCCCAAGAGACCCAGTACTTC. Residues: CATSRDPGAQETQYF.

This clone was picked up a small number of times. This chain uses TRBV19 with TRBJ2-4; TRBD2 might be the D (6 bases). Germline V gives CDR1 LNHDA, CDR2 SQIVND (reference sequence). Trimming cost V 3 bases and J 1 base, with 13 bases left between them. This CDR3 is built from 16 residues. The CDR3 loop reads CASSIGGELAKNIQYF. The CDR3 DNA is TGTGCCAGTAGTATCGGCGGGGAGTTGGCCAAAAACATTCAGTACTTC.

This clone was observed a few times. This rearrangement joins TRBV11-3 to TRBJ1-3; D is undetermined. The CDR3 sequence is 15 residues long. Germline CDR1 is SGHNT and CDR2 is YENEEA. Trimming removed 0 bases from V and 3 bases from J, with 9 bases in between. The CDR3 protein is CASSLDGAGGNTIYF. CDR3 nucleotide sequence: TGTGCCAGCAGCTTAGACGGCGCGGGTGGAAACACCATATATTTT.

The rearrangement links TRBV4-3 to TRBJ1-2; possible D gene TRBD1, 6 bases. CDR1 and CDR2 (germline): LGHNA, YSLEER. V lost 0 bases to trimming and J lost 6 bases, with 14 bases between them. This CDR3 has 15 amino acids. The CDR3 nucleotides are TGCGCCAGCAGCCAAGAGATGGCAGGGGTTAATGGCTACACCTTC. It encodes CASSQEMAGVNGYTF.

The chain has TRBV6-2 or TRBV6-3 and TRBJ1-2; tentatively, D is TRBD1 (5 bases). The V end lost 5 bases, the J end lost 4 bases, and 11 bases lay between the germline ends. Per germline, CDR1 MNHEY and CDR2 SVGEGT. This CDR3 has 13 amino acids. The CDR3 is CASSNRQSYGYTF. DNA of the CDR3: TGTGCCAGCAGTAATCGACAGAGCTATGGCTACACCTTC.

V usage is TRBV6-5 and J usage is TRBJ2-7; 12 bases align to TRBD1. The trim removed 5 bases at V and 4 bases at J, leaving 6 bases unmatched. This CDR3 has 15 amino acids. The V gene's germline CDR1 is MNHEY and CDR2 SVGAGI. CDR3 nucleotide sequence: TGTGCCAGCAGTCGGGACAGGGGGCCAAGGTACGAGCAGTACTTC. Residues: CASSRDRGPRYEQYF.

J is TRBJ2-2 and V is TRBV6-5; D uncertain. This CDR3 is built from 15 residues. V was cut by 0 bases and J by 0 bases, with 5 bases left in between. Germline V gene sequence: CDR1 MNHEY, CDR2 SVGAGI. The CDR3 sequence: CASSYSSSNTGELFF. Written as DNA, the CDR3 is TGTGCCAGCAGTTACTCGAGCTCGAACACCGGGGAGCTGTTTTTT.

The chain links TRBV4-2 to TRBJ1-6; TRBD1 is a possible D gene (6 bases). Trimming took 0 bases from V and 7 from J, leaving 16 bases between them. Germline CDR1 and CDR2: LGHNA and YNFKEQ. CDR3 length: 17 residues. The CDR3 region has the DNA TGTGCCAGCAGCCAAGATTTATCAGGGGCGAGGAATTCACCCCTCCACTTT. Protein sequence: CASSQDLSGARNSPLHF.

The V call is TRBV11-3, the J call TRBJ1-1, with D possibly being TRBD1 (6 bases). Germline CDR1 and CDR2: SGHNT and YENEEA. Trimming removed 5 bases from V and 3 bases from J, with 10 bases in between. The CDR3 sequence is 13 residues long. CDR3 protein: CASSREGDTEAFF. CDR3 coding DNA: TGTGCCAGCAGCCGGGAGGGGGACACTGAAGCTTTCTTT.

The rearrangement joins TRBV27 to TRBJ2-7; 7 bases are a match to TRBD1. V lost 7 bases to trimming and J lost 1 base; unmatched junction nucleotides: 4. In germline, CDR1 is MNHEY, CDR2 SMNVEV (reference sequence). There are 13 residues in the CDR3. CDR3 nucleotides: TGTGCCAGCACCCCAGGGGGATCCTACGAGCAGTACTTC. As protein: CASTPGGSYEQYF.

The chain recombines TRBV3-1 (or the pseudogene TRBV3-2) with TRBJ2-7; maybe TRBD1 (5 bases). The V gene's germline CDR1 is LGHDT and CDR2 YNNKEL (reference sequence). This CDR3 is built from 14 residues. Deletions cut 3 bases from V and 1 base from J, with 10 bases between. This CDR3 reads CASSQDDSSYEQYF. The CDR3 coding sequence is TGTGCCAGCAGCCAGGACGACAGTTCCTACGAGCAGTACTTC.

The chain joins TRBV2 to TRBJ2-7; no clear D gene. This CDR3 spans 12 amino acids. In germline, CDR1 is SNHLY, CDR2 FYNNEI. The V gene lost 2 bases and the J gene lost 2 bases, with 4 bases spanning the gap. This chain's CDR3 is CASSESPYEQYF. In DNA form, the CDR3 reads TGTGCCAGCAGTGAAAGCCCCTACGAGCAGTACTTC.